This is a list of T cell receptor beta chains from one sample in a study of shared clonotypes between healthy human individuals. Here immunoSEQ multiplex PCR was the method, and the copy in TCRdb shows in-frame clones only, minus some. Here the sample spans 950,000 to 1,100,000 clones, around three quarters being singletons. Material for sequencing was memory CD4+ T cells from PBMCs. The receptors were sampled from a man between 18 and 29 years old in good health. Some clones in this sample may be carry-over from other donors' samples. CDR3s include the opening cysteine and the closing phenylalanine or tryptophan. D genes are given only for firm matches. Clone size is not always given. Where it is, it says once, few, many or a class for expanded clones.

v_gene,d_gene,abundance,j_gene,CDR3nt,CDR3aa
TRBV7-9,TRBD2,NA,TRBJ2-5,TGTGCCAGCAGCCTGAGAGGGGTGACTAGCGGGAGTAGGGAGACCCAGTACTTC,CASSLRGVTSGSRETQYF
TRBV29-1,NA,NA,TRBJ2-5,TGCAGCGTTTCGTTAGGAGAGACCCAGTACTTC,CSVSLGETQYF
TRBV2,NA,NA,TRBJ2-1,TGTGCCAGCATGGCATACAATGAGCAGTTCTTC,CASMAYNEQFF
TRBV2,NA,NA,TRBJ2-7,TGTGCCAGCAGCGTCCTAGGGGCGCTCCAGGGGTCCTACGAGCAGTACTTC,CASSVLGALQGSYEQYF
TRBV19,NA,NA,TRBJ2-1,TGTGCCAGTAGTATTTCCGGGAGTTTCTACAATGAGCAGTTCTTC,CASSISGSFYNEQFF
TRBV7-7,NA,NA,TRBJ2-5,TGTGCCAGCAGCTTAGAGGCTCGCTCCGAGACCCAGTACTTC,CASSLEARSETQYF
TRBV4-1,NA,NA,TRBJ2-5,TGCGCCAGCAGCCCCCGGAGAGGGGCTGAGGTGACCCAGTACTTC,CASSPRRGAEVTQYF
TRBV11-2,NA,NA,TRBJ2-7,TGTGCCAGCAGCTTAGGGGCGGACCTCTACGAGCAGTACTTC,CASSLGADLYEQYF
TRBV5-1,TRBD2,NA,TRBJ2-1,TGCGCCAGCAGCTTGGGCGGGAGAGACTACAATGAGCAGTTCTTC,CASSLGGRDYNEQFF
TRBV4-3,NA,NA,TRBJ2-7,TGCGCCAGCAGCCAAGTGCGCCCCTTGGCCCTGCACGAGCAGTACTTC,CASSQVRPLALHEQYF
TRBV7-8,NA,once,TRBJ1-1,TGTGCCAGCAGCTTAGAGGGTGGGCAGGGTTGGTTCACTGAAGCTTTCTTT,CASSLEGGQGWFTEAFF
TRBV2,NA,NA,TRBJ1-1,TGTGCCAGCAGTGAAAGTGCTGAGGAAGCTTTCTTT,CASSESAEEAFF
TRBV5-1,TRBD1,NA,TRBJ1-4,TGCGCCAGCAGCACAAGGGACAGCGGAAGCGAAAAACTGTTTTTT,CASSTRDSGSEKLFF
TRBV5-4,NA,NA,TRBJ1-2,TGTGCCAGCAGCTCCACAGGTCCTTATGGCTACACCTTC,CASSSTGPYGYTF
TRBV7-2,TRBD2,few,TRBJ2-1,TGTGCCAGCAGCCTAACCGAAGGCGGGGGGACCTACAATGAGCAGTTCTTC,CASSLTEGGGTYNEQFF
TRBV29-1,TRBD1,NA,TRBJ2-5,TGCAGCACCAACAGGGGCCGGGAGACCCAGTACTTC,CSTNRGRETQYF
TRBV21-1,NA,once,TRBJ2-1,TGTGCCAGCAGCTCCCCTTACTCCAGGGGCCGAAACAATGAGCAGTTCTTC,CASSSPYSRGRNNEQFF
TRBV30,TRBD2,NA,TRBJ2-7,TGTGCCTGGACTAGCGGCTACGAGCAGTACTTC,CAWTSGYEQYF
TRBV5-1,TRBD2,once,TRBJ2-2,TGCGCCAGCAAGATACTAGCGGGAGGATTCGGCGGGGAGCTGTTTTTT,CASKILAGGFGGELFF
TRBV7-3,NA,NA,TRBJ1-5,TGTGCCAGGGAGACTGGGGGTCAGCCCCAGCATTTT,CARETGGQPQHF
TRBV19,NA,NA,TRBJ2-2,TGTGCCAGTAGTATATCAGGGGTTCTCACCGGGGAGCTGTTTTTT,CASSISGVLTGELFF
TRBV5-1,NA,NA,TRBJ1-1,TGCGCCAGCAGCTTTGATATGAACACTGAAGCTTTCTTT,CASSFDMNTEAFF
TRBV18,TRBD1,NA,TRBJ2-6,TGTGCCAGCTCACCGGGGACAGGGGGCTCTGGGGCCAACGTCCTGACTTTC,CASSPGTGGSGANVLTF
TRBV30,NA,NA,TRBJ2-7,TGTGCCTGGGGGGCGGAATCCTACGAGCAGTACTTC,CAWGAESYEQYF
TRBV27,TRBD1,NA,TRBJ2-7,TGTGCCAGCAGTCTACAGGGGGCGACGGGCTCCTACGAGCAGTACTTC,CASSLQGATGSYEQYF
TRBV7-2,NA,NA,TRBJ2-7,TGTGCCAGCAGCTTAGGCGCGGGTCAGCAGTACTTC,CASSLGAGQQYF
TRBV2,NA,once,TRBJ1-1,TGTGCCAGCAGGGATAGGGGCACTGAAGCTTTCTTT,CASRDRGTEAFF
TRBV11-2,NA,NA,TRBJ2-7,TGTGCCAGCAGCTTAGCTAGTTTGGCGGATCAACTAACCTACGAGCAGTACTTC,CASSLASLADQLTYEQYF
TRBV23-1,TRBD1,NA,TRBJ1-1,TGCGCCAGCAGTCAATTGGGTGACAGGGCTAACACTGAAGCTTTCTTT,CASSQLGDRANTEAFF
TRBV10-3,TRBD1,NA,TRBJ2-7,TGTGCCATCGCTAGGGACAGGGGTACCGAGCAGTACTTC,CAIARDRGTEQYF
TRBV18,TRBD2,once,TRBJ2-1,TGTGCCAGCTCACACGGACTAGCGGGAGCCTACAATGAGCAGTTCTTC,CASSHGLAGAYNEQFF
TRBV5-1,TRBD1,many,TRBJ2-5,TGCGCCAGCGGGAACCGGGACAGGGTAGTAGAGACCCAGTACTTC,CASGNRDRVVETQYF
TRBV6-1,TRBD1,NA,TRBJ1-2,TGTGCCAGCAGTCGACAGGGGGAATATGGCTACACCTTC,CASSRQGEYGYTF
TRBV2,NA,once,TRBJ2-7,TGTGCCAGCAGTGAACAGGGAGAAACCTACGAGCAGTACTTC,CASSEQGETYEQYF